This entry concerns a single TCR beta chain. Its matching antigen is unknown. The data originate from a study of metastatic and nonmetastatic thyroid tumors. Study-wide background: For malignant and benign thyroid patients, tumor or nodule tissue and blood were the sources whose repertoires were compared. Study-level points and caveats: It was reported that TCR beta diversity was significantly higher in malignant thyroid tumors than benign nodules, in blood and tumor.

Thyroid surgery had not been preceded by any treatment in any patient. Source study methods: A classifier of distant metastasis in papillary thyroid cancer was built from CDR3 differences (across clinicopathological groups). TCRdb re-called the PCR reads via MiXCR. The authors' filters were not applied to this entry. The table has tens of thousands of clones, 10% to 15% seen once. The specimen sequenced was blood. The sequence derives from a female donor with papillary thyroid cancer or a benign thyroid nodule (not recorded which). Some clones in this sample may be carry-over from other donors' samples.

CDR3 sequence (DNA): TGTGCCAGTAGTTGGCTGGGATGGGAAACGCAGTATTTT. Protein sequence: CASSWLGWETQYF. The V and J genes are TRBV19 and TRBJ2-3; unclear D gene. The CDR3 sequence is 13 residues long. CDR1 and CDR2 (germline): LNHDA, SQIVND (reference sequence). V dropped 5 bases and J dropped 9 bases, with 15 bases sitting between them.